Sequencing of this TCR beta chain was carried out in a study of cytomegalovirus exposure and HLA in healthy donors. Study summary: Researchers found that 81% of 300 to 450 genotyped donors fell within the Caucasian-associated ancestry cluster.

PCR involved 60 Vbeta and 13 Jbeta primers. Sequencing was performed with immunoSEQ multiplex PCR; in TCRdb, only in-frame clones are kept and a portion is missing. The sample has about 180,000 clones; about three quarters are singletons. J lost 1 base, V lost 4 bases, and 9 bases had no gene match. The length of the CDR3 is 19 residues. CDR1 is MNHEY and CDR2 is SMNVEV in the germline V gene (reference sequence). This clone was detected only once. These donors, healthy bone marrow donors, were studied. The TCR was taken from a woman aged 30 to 39 in good health and CMV-seropositive. Sequenced material: PBMCs. This sequence joins TRBV27 and TRBJ2-2, with TRBD2 identical over 13 bases. This chain's CDR3 is CASSSAPTSGRGNTGELFF. The CDR3 DNA reads as TGTGCCAGCAGTTCTGCACCTACTAGCGGGAGGGGGAACACCGGGGAGCTGTTTTTT.